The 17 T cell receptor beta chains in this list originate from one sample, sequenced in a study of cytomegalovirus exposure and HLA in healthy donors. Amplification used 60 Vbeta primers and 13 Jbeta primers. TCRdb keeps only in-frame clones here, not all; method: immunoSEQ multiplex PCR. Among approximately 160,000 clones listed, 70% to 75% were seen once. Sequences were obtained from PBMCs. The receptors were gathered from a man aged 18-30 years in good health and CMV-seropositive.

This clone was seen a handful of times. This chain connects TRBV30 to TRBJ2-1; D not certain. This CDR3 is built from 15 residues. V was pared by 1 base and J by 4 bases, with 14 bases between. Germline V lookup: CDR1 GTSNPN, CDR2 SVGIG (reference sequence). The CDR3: CAWSGRPRKYNEQFF. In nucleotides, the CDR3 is TGTGCCTGGAGTGGGAGACCCAGAAAGTACAATGAGCAGTTCTTC.

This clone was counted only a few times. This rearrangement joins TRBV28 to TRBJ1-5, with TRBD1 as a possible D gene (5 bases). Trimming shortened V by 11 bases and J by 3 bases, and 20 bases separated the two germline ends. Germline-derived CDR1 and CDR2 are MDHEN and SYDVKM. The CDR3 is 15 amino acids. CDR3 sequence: CAVESGGRNNQPQHF. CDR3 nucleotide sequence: TGTGCCGTCGAGAGCGGGGGACGGAACAATCAGCCCCAGCATTTT.

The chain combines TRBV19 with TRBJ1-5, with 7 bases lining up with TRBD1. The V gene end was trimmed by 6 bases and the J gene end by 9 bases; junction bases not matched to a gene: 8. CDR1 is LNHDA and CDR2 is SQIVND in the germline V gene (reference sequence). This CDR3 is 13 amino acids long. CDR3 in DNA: TGTGCCAGTAGGAACAGGGGCGTACGGCCCCAGCATTTT. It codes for CASRNRGVRPQHF.

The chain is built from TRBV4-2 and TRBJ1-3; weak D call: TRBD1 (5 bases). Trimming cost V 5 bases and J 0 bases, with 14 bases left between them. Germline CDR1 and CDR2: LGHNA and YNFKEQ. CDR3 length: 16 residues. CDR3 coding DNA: TGTGCCAGCAGCGCCGGGGGGTACTTCTCTGGAAACACCATATATTTT. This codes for CASSAGGYFSGNTIYF.

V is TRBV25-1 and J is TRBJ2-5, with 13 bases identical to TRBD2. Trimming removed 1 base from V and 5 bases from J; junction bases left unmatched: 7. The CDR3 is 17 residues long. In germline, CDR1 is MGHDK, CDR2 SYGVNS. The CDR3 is CASSESPGLAGDETQYF. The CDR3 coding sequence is TGTGCCAGCAGTGAATCCCCCGGACTAGCGGGAGATGAGACCCAGTACTTC.

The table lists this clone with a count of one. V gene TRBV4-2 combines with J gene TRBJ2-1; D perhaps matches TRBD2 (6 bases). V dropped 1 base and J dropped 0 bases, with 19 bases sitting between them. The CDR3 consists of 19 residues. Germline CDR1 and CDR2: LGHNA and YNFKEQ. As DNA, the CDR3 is TGTGCCAGCAGCCAAGTAGTGCCCGTAGCGGAAAGCTCCTACAATGAGCAGTTCTTC. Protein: CASSQVVPVAESSYNEQFF.

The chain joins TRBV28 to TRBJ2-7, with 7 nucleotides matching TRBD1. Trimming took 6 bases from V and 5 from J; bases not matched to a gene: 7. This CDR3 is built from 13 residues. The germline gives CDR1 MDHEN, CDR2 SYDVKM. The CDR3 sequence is CASSLDRVHEQYV. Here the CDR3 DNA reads TGTGCCAGCAGCTTAGACAGGGTCCACGAGCAGTACGTC.

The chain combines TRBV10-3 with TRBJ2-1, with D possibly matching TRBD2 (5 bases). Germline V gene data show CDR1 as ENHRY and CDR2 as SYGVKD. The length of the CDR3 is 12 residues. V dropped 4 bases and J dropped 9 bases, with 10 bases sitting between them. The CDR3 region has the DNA TGTGCCATCAGTGTTGAGGGTGGTGAGCAGTTCTTC. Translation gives CAISVEGGEQFF.

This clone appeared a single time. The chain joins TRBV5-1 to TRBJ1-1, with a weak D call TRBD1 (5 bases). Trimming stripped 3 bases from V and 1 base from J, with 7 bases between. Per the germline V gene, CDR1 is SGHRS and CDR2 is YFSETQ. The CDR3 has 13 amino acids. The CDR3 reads CASSWGENTEAFF. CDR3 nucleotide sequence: TGCGCCAGCAGCTGGGGGGAGAACACTGAAGCTTTCTTT.

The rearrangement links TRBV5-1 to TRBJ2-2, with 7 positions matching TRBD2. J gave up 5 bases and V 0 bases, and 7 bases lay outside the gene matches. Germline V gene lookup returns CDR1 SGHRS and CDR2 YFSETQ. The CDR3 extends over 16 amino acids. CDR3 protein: CASSLEAGIYTGELFF. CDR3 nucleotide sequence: TGCGCCAGCAGCTTGGAAGCGGGGATTTATACCGGGGAGCTGTTTTTT.

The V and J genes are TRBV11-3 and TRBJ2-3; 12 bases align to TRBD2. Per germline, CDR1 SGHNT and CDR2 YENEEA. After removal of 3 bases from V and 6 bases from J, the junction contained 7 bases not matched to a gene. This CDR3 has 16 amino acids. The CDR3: CASSFASGREFDTQYF. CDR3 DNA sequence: TGTGCCAGCAGCTTCGCTAGCGGGAGGGAATTCGATACGCAGTATTTT. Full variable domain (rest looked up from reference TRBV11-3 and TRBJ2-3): EAGVVQSPRYKIIEKKQPVAFWCNPISGHNTLYWYLQNLGQGPELLIRYENEEAVDDSQLPKDRFSAERLKGVDSTLKIQPAELGDSAVYLCASSFASGREFDTQYFGPGTRLTVL.

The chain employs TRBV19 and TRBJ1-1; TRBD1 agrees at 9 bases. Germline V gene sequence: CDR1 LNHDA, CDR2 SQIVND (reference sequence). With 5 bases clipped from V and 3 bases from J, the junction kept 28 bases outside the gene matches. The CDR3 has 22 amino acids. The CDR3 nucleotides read TGTGCCAGTAGTCTGGAGGGGGGGGGACAGGGATCCCTAATGACAGGGGACACTGAAGCTTTCTTT. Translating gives CASSLEGGGQGSLMTGDTEAFF. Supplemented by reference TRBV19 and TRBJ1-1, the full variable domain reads DGGITQSPKYLFRKEGQNVTLSCEQNLNHDAMYWYRQDPGQGLRLIYYSQIVNDFQKGDIAEGYSVSREKKESFPLTVTSAQKNPTAFYLCASSLEGGGQGSLMTGDTEAFFGQGTRLTVV.

The CDR3: CAWRRWRGQITEAFF. CDR3 coding DNA: TGTGCCTGGAGGCGGTGGAGGGGGCAAATCACTGAAGCTTTCTTT. The chain links TRBV30 to TRBJ1-1; 7 nucleotides agree with TRBD1. The germline CDR1 and CDR2 sequences are GTSNPN and SVGIG (reference sequence). J lost 4 bases, V lost 3 bases, and 11 bases had no gene match. This CDR3 has 15 residues. The variable domain in full, with the rest retrieved from reference TRBV30 and TRBJ1-1, is SQTIHQWPATLVQPVGSPLSLECTVEGTSNPNLYWYRQAAGRGLQLLFYSVGIGQISSEVPQNLSASRPQDRQFILSSKKLLLSDSGFYLCAWRRWRGQITEAFFGQGTRLTVV.

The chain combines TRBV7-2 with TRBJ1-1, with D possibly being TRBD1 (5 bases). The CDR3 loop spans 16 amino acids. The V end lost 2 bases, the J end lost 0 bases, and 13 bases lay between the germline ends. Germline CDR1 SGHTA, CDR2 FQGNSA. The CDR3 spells CASSLWGSQLNTEAFF. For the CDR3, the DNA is TGTGCCAGCAGCTTATGGGGCAGCCAGTTGAACACTGAAGCTTTCTTT.

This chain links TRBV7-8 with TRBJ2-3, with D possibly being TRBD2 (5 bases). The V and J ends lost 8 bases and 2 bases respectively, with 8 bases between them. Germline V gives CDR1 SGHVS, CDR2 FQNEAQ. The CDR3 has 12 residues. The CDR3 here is CASEGVTDTQYF. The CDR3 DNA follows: TGTGCCAGCGAGGGAGTCACAGATACGCAGTATTTT.

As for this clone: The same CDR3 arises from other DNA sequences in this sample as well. As DNA, the CDR3 is TGTGCCAGCAGTTTATCGGCAGGAATGAACACTGAAGCTTTCTTT. Translation: CASSLSAGMNTEAFF. The rearrangement uses TRBV27 and TRBJ1-1; D ambiguous. Trimming shortened V by 0 bases and J by 0 bases, and 8 bases separated the two germline ends. The CDR3 is 15 amino acids. Germline lookup yields CDR1 MNHEY and CDR2 SMNVEV (reference sequence).

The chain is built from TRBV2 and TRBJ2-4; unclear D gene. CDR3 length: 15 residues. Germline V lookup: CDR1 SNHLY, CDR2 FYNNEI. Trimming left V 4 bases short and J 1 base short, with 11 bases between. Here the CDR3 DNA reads TGTGCCAGCAGTGGCCTAGGAGAGGCCAAAAACATTCAGTACTTC. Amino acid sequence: CASSGLGEAKNIQYF.